These 23 T cell receptor beta chains were all obtained from the same sample, sequenced in a study of blood T cell repertoires in COVID-19. The assay was immunoSEQ multiplex PCR, and TCRdb's table has in-frame clones only and misses some. Among a few hundred thousand clones listed, about four fifths were seen once. Sequencing input: peripheral blood. These receptors all stem from an elderly man with acute or convalescent COVID-19.

The chain carries TRBV19 and TRBJ1-2; maybe TRBD1 (6 bases). Per the germline V gene, CDR1 is LNHDA and CDR2 is SQIVND (reference sequence). Trimming stripped 3 bases from V and 8 bases from J, with 19 bases between. The CDR3 consists of 15 residues. CDR3 DNA sequence: TGTGCCAGTAGTATCGGAACAGGGAGAACAAGCGGCTACACCTTC. Its protein is CASSIGTGRTSGYTF.

The V gene is TRBV6-6, the J gene TRBJ1-5; D uncertain. V was trimmed by 6 bases and J by 3 bases, leaving 9 bases between them. The CDR3 has 13 residues. From germline, CDR1 is MNHNY and CDR2 SVGAGI (reference sequence). The CDR3 bases are TGTGCCAGCAGCTCGGGTAACAATCAGCCCCAGCATTTT. It is translated as CASSSGNNQPQHF.

The chain joins TRBV4-1 to TRBJ2-7; TRBD2 matches 7 bases. The CDR3 has 15 amino acids. The V gene end was trimmed by 5 bases and the J gene end by 2 bases; junction bases not matched to a gene: 9. Germline values: CDR1 MGHRA, CDR2 YSYEKL. CDR3 in DNA: TGCGCCAGCAGCGCACGCTGGGCGGGGGCCTACGAGCAGTACTTC. Protein product: CASSARWAGAYEQYF.

This clone was observed a few times. The junction differs from germline at one of its ends, possibly a read error. This chain links TRBV24-1 with TRBJ2-7; 9 nucleotides align to TRBD1. The CDR3 consists of 13 residues. CDR1 is KGHDR, CDR2 SFDVKD, per germline. CDR3 DNA: TGTGCCACCAGTGTTGGGACAGGGCGACCTTTGCACTTC. Translation gives CATSVGTGRPLHF.

The V and J genes are TRBV5-1 and TRBJ2-2; D possibly corresponds to TRBD1 (6 bases). CDR3 size: 14 residues. V lost 4 bases and J lost 6, with 13 bases in between. CDR1 and CDR2 (germline): SGHRS, YFSETQ. The CDR3 spells CASSEQGYPGELFF. DNA of the CDR3: TGCGCCAGCAGCGAACAGGGTTATCCCGGGGAGCTGTTTTTT.

The chain combines TRBV30 with TRBJ1-1; D unclear. Germline V gene data show CDR1 as GTSNPN and CDR2 as SVGIG (reference sequence). The CDR3 has 13 residues. Trimming removed 5 bases from V and 1 base from J, with 11 bases in between. DNA for the CDR3: TGTGCCTGGGCGGCTCTCAGGAACACTGAAGCTTTCTTT. It is translated as CAWAALRNTEAFF.

The rearrangement links TRBV19 to TRBJ1-2, with 11 bases that match TRBD1. After removal of 6 bases from V and 6 bases from J, the junction contained 15 bases not matched to a gene. Germline V gene lookup returns CDR1 LNHDA and CDR2 SQIVND (reference sequence). The CDR3 loop spans 17 amino acids. Written as DNA, the CDR3 is TGTGCCAGTAGCAACCCCCGGACAGGGGGCGCTCGGGATGGCTACACCTTC. This translates into CASSNPRTGGARDGYTF.

This sequence joins TRBV9 and TRBJ2-3, with 7 bases that match TRBD2. After removal of 1 base from V and 0 bases from J, the junction contained 5 bases not matched to a gene. This CDR3 has 16 amino acids. Germline assignment: CDR1 SGDLS and CDR2 YYNGEE. CDR3 amino acids: CASSVLGGTSTDTQYF. The DNA of the CDR3 is TGTGCCAGCAGCGTACTGGGAGGGACTAGCACAGATACGCAGTATTTT.

Here the CDR3 reads CASTFEANYGYTF. CDR3 sequence (DNA): TGTGCTAGCACTTTCGAAGCTAACTATGGCTACACCTTC. The chain employs TRBV12-5 and TRBJ1-2; D is undetermined. The germline CDR1 and CDR2 sequences are LGHNT and FRNRAP. V lost 9 bases and J lost 0, with 11 bases in between. CDR3 length: 13 amino acids. The whole variable domain, remainder taken from reference TRBV12-5 and TRBJ1-2, is DARVTQTPRHKVTEMGQEVTMRCQPILGHNTVFWYRQTMMQGLELLAYFRNRAPLDDSGMPKDRFSAEMPDATLATLKIQPSEPRDSAVYFCASTFEANYGYTFGSGTRLTVV.

This sequence joins TRBV6-1 and TRBJ1-5; 7 bases are a match to TRBD1. The CDR3 totals 13 residues. The J segment lost 7 bases and the V segment lost 3 bases, leaving 3 bases of the junction unmatched. Germline CDR1 is MNHNS and CDR2 is SASEGT. CDR3: CASSDRQGQPQHF. Here the CDR3 DNA reads TGTGCCAGCAGTGACCGACAGGGACAGCCCCAGCATTTT.

The chain links TRBV6-6 to TRBJ1-1; 11 nucleotides agree with TRBD1. The ends lost 8 bases at V and 10 bases at J; junction bases unmatched: 12. Germline loops: CDR1 MNHNY, CDR2 SVGAGI (reference sequence). This CDR3 contains 14 residues. As DNA, the CDR3 is TGTGCCAGCTACGAAATGGACAGGGGGCAGGTAGCTTTCTTT. This translates into CASYEMDRGQVAFF.

Only one count was recorded for this clone. This rearrangement joins TRBV6-1 to TRBJ1-5; unclear D gene. The CDR3 spans 14 residues. Germline V lookup: CDR1 MNHNS, CDR2 SASEGT. V lost 5 bases to trimming and J lost 0 bases, with 8 bases between them. The CDR3: CASSYLSSNQPQHF. In DNA, the CDR3 is TGTGCCAGCAGTTATTTGAGTAGCAATCAGCCCCAGCATTTT.

The chain is built from TRBV30 and TRBJ2-2, with a weak D call TRBD1 (6 bases). V was pared by 3 bases and J by 3 bases, with 11 bases between. The CDR3 is 14 amino acids. Germline CDR1 is GTSNPN and CDR2 is SVGIG (reference sequence). In DNA form, the CDR3 reads TGTGCCTGGAGGGGACATTTGGACACCGGGGAGCTGTTTTTT. Translating it yields CAWRGHLDTGELFF.

V gene TRBV28 combines with J gene TRBJ1-6; D not resolved. CDR1 MDHEN and CDR2 SYDVKM come from the germline V gene. The CDR3 length is 16 residues. The germline V and J ends were trimmed by 7 bases and 4 bases, with 17 bases remaining between them. CDR3 coding DNA: TGTGCCAGCACCTCATGGGGAGCTGGGTATAATTCACCCCTCCACTTT. It translates to CASTSWGAGYNSPLHF.

The V gene is TRBV11-2, the J gene TRBJ2-7, with a weak D call TRBD2 (6 bases). V lost 3 bases to trimming and J lost 1 base, with 13 bases between them. The CDR3 totals 15 residues. In germline, CDR1 is SGHAT, CDR2 FQNNGV. As DNA, the CDR3 is TGTGCCAGCAGCTTCCCCCGGACTAATTCCTACGAGCAGTACTTC. It yields the protein CASSFPRTNSYEQYF.

The rearrangement joins TRBV5-4 to TRBJ2-3, with 14 bases aligning to TRBD2. The junction had 4 bases not matched to a gene; V was cut back by 4 bases and J by 3 bases. Germline V gives CDR1 SGHNT, CDR2 YYREEE (reference sequence). The length of the CDR3 is 16 residues. The chain's CDR3 is CASSPGTSGSTDTQYF. In nucleotides, the CDR3 is TGTGCCAGCAGCCCCGGGACTAGCGGGAGTACAGATACGCAGTATTTT.

The chain is built from TRBV6-6 and TRBJ2-7, with 9 bases that match TRBD1. Trimming removed 5 bases from V and 2 bases from J; junction bases left unmatched: 4. This CDR3 spans 14 amino acids. Germline CDR1 and CDR2: MNHNY and SVGAGI (reference sequence). CDR3 residues: CASSRGDRAYEQYF. The CDR3 DNA is TGTGCCAGCAGTAGGGGGGACAGGGCCTACGAGCAGTACTTC.

The chain employs TRBV24-1 and TRBJ1-1; 9 bases are shared with TRBD1. V lost 10 bases and J lost 5; bases outside the gene matches: 10. CDR3 length: 14 amino acids. Germline V gene lookup returns CDR1 KGHDR and CDR2 SFDVKD. CDR3 sequence reads: CATSTGGAGTEAFF. Here the CDR3 DNA reads TGTGCCACTTCCACAGGGGGCGCGGGGACTGAAGCTTTCTTT.

The CDR3 DNA follows: TGCGCCAGCAGCTCTCCGCCGGGACTTAGCTCCTACAATGAGCAGTTCTTC. Protein product: CASSSPPGLSSYNEQFF. V and J are TRBV5-1 and TRBJ2-1; a possible D gene is TRBD2 (6 bases). Trimming pared 3 bases from V and 0 bases from J, leaving 16 bases between. Per germline, CDR1 SGHRS and CDR2 YFSETQ. The CDR3 loop spans 17 amino acids. Full variable domain (outside the CDR3, taken from reference TRBV5-1 and TRBJ2-1): KAGVTQTPRYLIKTRGQQVTLSCSPISGHRSVSWYQQTPGQGLQFLFEYFSETQRNKGNFPGRFSGRQFSNSRSEMNVSTLELGDSALYLCASSSPPGLSSYNEQFFGPGTRLTVL.

This sequence joins TRBV18 and TRBJ1-1, with D possibly TRBD1 on 5 matching bases. V was trimmed by 2 bases and J by 4 bases, leaving 23 bases between them. In germline, CDR1 is KGHSH, CDR2 LQKENI. There are 18 residues in the CDR3. CDR3 sequence: CASSPKGYGVRESTEAFF. In nucleotides, the CDR3 is TGTGCCAGCTCACCAAAGGGCTATGGGGTCAGGGAAAGCACTGAAGCTTTCTTT.

This chain links TRBV6-5 with TRBJ2-7; 10 nucleotides line up with TRBD1. The trim removed 5 bases at V and 2 bases at J, leaving 6 bases unmatched. Germline-derived CDR1 and CDR2 are MNHEY and SVGAGI. The CDR3 runs to 15 residues. Written as DNA, the CDR3 is TGTGCCAGCAGTCCCACCGGGACAGGGGCCTACGAGCAGTACTTC. As protein: CASSPTGTGAYEQYF.

The genes are TRBV27 and TRBJ2-1; TRBD2 aligns across 14 bases. The CDR3 is 19 amino acids. Germline V gives CDR1 MNHEY, CDR2 SMNVEV (reference sequence). Trimming took 3 bases from V and 0 from J; bases not matched to a gene: 7. In DNA, the CDR3 is TGTGCCAGCAGTTTCCGGGGACTAGCGGGGGTGAGCTCCTACAATGAGCAGTTCTTC. This gives the protein CASSFRGLAGVSSYNEQFF.

The gene calls are TRBV5-4 and TRBJ2-5; possibly TRBD1 for D (6 bases). Germline V gene lookup returns CDR1 SGHNT and CDR2 YYREEE (reference sequence). Deletions cut 3 bases from V and 4 bases from J, with 13 bases between. The CDR3 is 14 amino acids. The CDR3 here is CASSYQGFGETQYF. CDR3 nucleotide sequence: TGTGCCAGCAGCTACCAGGGGTTCGGAGAGACCCAGTACTTC.